The next 2 T cell receptor beta chains were all read from a single sample in a study of T cell clonality in common variable immunodeficiency. Whole-study findings and limits: In common variable immunodeficiency, TCR beta chains reportedly carried fewer deletions and N-nucleotide insertions.

The data were produced by immunoSEQ multiplex PCR, yet TCRdb's version contains in-frame clones alone and is incomplete. This sample includes over 13,000 clones with no singletons; its ten biggest clones take up just under 9%. For these receptors, no antigen is known. Sequenced: peripheral blood mononuclear cells. These receptors were obtained from a human donor with common variable immunodeficiency.

Concerning this clone itself: The read gets to within 3 residues of the CDR3 end, and the germline J gene fills in the rest. This chain uses TRBV7-2 with TRBJ1-6, with 7 bases fitting TRBD1. Germline V gene data show CDR1 as SGHTA and CDR2 as FQGNSA. This CDR3 spans 13 amino acids. V was clipped by 6 bases and J by 9 bases; unmatched bases: 5. CDR3 bases read: TGTGCCAGCAGGACAGGGTCTGCTTCACCC. Translation gives CASRTGSASP. The full CDR3 protein is CASRTGSASPLHF.

Regarding this clone: With the read ending 3 residues before the CDR3 end, the germline J gene is used to fill in that end. V and J are TRBV18 and TRBJ2-1; possible D gene TRBD1, 6 bases. Trimming took 1 base from V and 5 from J, leaving 9 bases between them. CDR3 length equals 14 residues. The germline V gene encodes CDR1 KGHSH and CDR2 LQKENI. The CDR3 DNA, read in part, is TGTGCCAGCTCACCACGGGGGCGGGACAATGAG. Residues: CASSPRGRDNE. The CDR3 reads in full as CASSPRGRDNEQFF.